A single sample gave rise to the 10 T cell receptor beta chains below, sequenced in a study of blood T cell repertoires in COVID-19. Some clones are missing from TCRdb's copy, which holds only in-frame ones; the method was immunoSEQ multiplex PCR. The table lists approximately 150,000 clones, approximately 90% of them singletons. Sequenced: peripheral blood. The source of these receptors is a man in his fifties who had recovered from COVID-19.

Written as DNA, the CDR3 is TGTGCCAGTAGTAGGGACAGGGGGCGATCAGATACGCAGTATTTT. Protein sequence: CASSRDRGRSDTQYF. The V call is TRBV19, the J call TRBJ2-3; 12 bases match TRBD1. Germline CDR1 reads LNHDA; CDR2 reads SQIVND (reference sequence). The junction had 3 bases not matched to a gene; V was cut back by 4 bases and J by 4 bases. CDR3 length: 15 amino acids.

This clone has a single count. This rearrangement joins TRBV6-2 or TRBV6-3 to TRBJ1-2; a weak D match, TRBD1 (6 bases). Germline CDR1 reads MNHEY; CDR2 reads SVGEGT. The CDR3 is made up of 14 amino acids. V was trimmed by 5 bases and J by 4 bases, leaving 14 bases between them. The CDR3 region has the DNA TGTGCCAGCAGTAACAGGGCTTCCGTCTATGGCTACACCTTC. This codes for CASSNRASVYGYTF.

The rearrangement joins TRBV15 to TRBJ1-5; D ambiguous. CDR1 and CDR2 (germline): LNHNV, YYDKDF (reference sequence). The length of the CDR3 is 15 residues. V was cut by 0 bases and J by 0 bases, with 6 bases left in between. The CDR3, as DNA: TGTGCCACCAGCAGAGACAGATCTAGCAATCAGCCCCAGCATTTT. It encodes CATSRDRSSNQPQHF.

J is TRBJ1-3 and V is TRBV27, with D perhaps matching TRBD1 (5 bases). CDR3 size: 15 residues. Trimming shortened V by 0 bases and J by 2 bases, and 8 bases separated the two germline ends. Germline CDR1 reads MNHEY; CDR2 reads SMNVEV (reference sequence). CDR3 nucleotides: TGTGCCAGCAGTTTATCCTGGGGGGCTGGAAACACCATATATTTT. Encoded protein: CASSLSWGAGNTIYF.

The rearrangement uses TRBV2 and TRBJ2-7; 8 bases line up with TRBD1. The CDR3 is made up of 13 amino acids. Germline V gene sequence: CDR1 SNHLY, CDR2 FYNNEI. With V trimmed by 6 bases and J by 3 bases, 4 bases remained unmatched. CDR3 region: CASRNRGSYEQYF. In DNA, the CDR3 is TGTGCCAGCAGGAACAGGGGGAGCTACGAGCAGTACTTC.

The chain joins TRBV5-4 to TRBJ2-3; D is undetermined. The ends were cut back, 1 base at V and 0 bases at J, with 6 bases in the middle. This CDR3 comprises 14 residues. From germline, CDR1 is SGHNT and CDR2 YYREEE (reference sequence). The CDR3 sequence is CASSLRTSTDTQYF. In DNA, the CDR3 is TGTGCCAGCAGCTTGCGTACAAGCACAGATACGCAGTATTTT.

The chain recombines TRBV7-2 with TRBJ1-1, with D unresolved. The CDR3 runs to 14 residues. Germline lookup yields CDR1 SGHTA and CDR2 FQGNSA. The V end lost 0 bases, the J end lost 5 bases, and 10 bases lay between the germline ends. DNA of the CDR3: TGTGCCAGCAGCTTAGCGTTCGGGAATACTGAAGCTTTCTTT. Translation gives CASSLAFGNTEAFF.

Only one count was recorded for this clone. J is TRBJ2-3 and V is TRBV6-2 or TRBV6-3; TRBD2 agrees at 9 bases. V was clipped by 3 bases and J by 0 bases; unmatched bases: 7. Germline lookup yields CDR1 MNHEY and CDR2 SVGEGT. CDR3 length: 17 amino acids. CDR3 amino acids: CASSYRGAGGSTDTQYF. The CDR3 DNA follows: TGTGCCAGCAGTTATCGCGGGGCGGGGGGGAGCACAGATACGCAGTATTTT.

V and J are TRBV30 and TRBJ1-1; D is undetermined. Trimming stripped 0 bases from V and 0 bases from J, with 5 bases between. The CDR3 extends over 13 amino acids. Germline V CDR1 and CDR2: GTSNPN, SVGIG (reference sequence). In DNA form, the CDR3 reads TGTGCCTGGAGTGTGGGCTTGAACACTGAAGCTTTCTTT. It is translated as CAWSVGLNTEAFF. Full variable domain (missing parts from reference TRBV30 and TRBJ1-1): SQTIHQWPATLVQPVGSPLSLECTVEGTSNPNLYWYRQAAGRGLQLLFYSVGIGQISSEVPQNLSASRPQDRQFILSSKKLLLSDSGFYLCAWSVGLNTEAFFGQGTRLTVV.

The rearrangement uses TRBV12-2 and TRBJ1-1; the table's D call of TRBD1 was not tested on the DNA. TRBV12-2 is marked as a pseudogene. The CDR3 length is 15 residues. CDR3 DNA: TGTGCAAGTCGCTTCAAGGGGGTCTTGAACACTGAAGCTTTCTTT. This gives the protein CASRFKGVLNTEAFF.